These T cell receptor beta chains were read from a single sample in a study of neurological immune-mediated disorders. TCRdb called the 5' RACE reads again in MiXCR, with one record for every CDR3 protein. The sample has tens of thousands of distinct CDR3 sequences, 10% to 12% seen once; the top ten hold 1.5% to 2%. The specimen was PBMCs. The receptor set was obtained from a man aged 55 to 70 in good health. CDR3s include the opening cysteine and the closing phenylalanine or tryptophan. D genes are given only for firm matches. Clone size appears in some rows only: once, few, many, or a class for an expanded clone.

clone size	V gene	J gene	D gene	CDR3 DNA	CDR3 protein
many	TRBV6-6	TRBJ2-3	-	TGTGCCAGCAGTTACTCGGGGGCAGGACTCACAGATACGCAGTATTTT	CASSYSGAGLTDTQYF
many	TRBV7-2	TRBJ1-5	TRBD1	TGTGCCAGCAGCAACACAGGGGCGAGCAATCAGCCCCAGCATTTT	CASSNTGASNQPQHF
many	TRBV20-1	TRBJ1-5	-	TGCAGTGCTTTAAGGACAGATCAGCCCCAGCATTTT	CSALRTDQPQHF
many	TRBV7-2	TRBJ2-6	-	TGTGCCAGCAGCTTATATCCCCTGGGGAGTTCTGGGGCCAACGTCCTGACTTTC	CASSLYPLGSSGANVLTF
few	TRBV29-1	TRBJ2-5	-	TGCAGCGCTCTGACAAGCGGTGAGACCCAGTACTTC	CSALTSGETQYF
many	TRBV25-1	TRBJ2-3	-	TGTGCCAGCAGTTGGGGTGGGGGGGGCTGGGCAGATACGCAGTATTTT	CASSWGGGGWADTQYF
many	TRBV20-1	TRBJ1-5	TRBD1	TGCAGTGCTAGAGCCCCGACAGGGTATCAGCCCCAGCATTTT	CSARAPTGYQPQHF
many	TRBV29-1	TRBJ1-1	-	TGCAGCGTCAAAAACACTGAAGCTTTCTTT	CSVKNTEAFF
few	TRBV28	TRBJ2-7	TRBD2	TGTGCCAGCACCCCTGGGGTAGCGGGGGGCTACGAGCAGTACTTC	CASTPGVAGGYEQYF
many	TRBV6-1	TRBJ1-1	-	TGTGCCAGCAGTGTAACGTCCAGGAACACTGAAGCTTTCTTT	CASSVTSRNTEAFF
many	TRBV5-1	TRBJ2-2	TRBD1	TGCGCCAGCAGCTTGTTACAGGGGTCCGGGGAGCTGTTTTTT	CASSLLQGSGELFF
many	TRBV28	TRBJ2-7	-	TGTGCCAGCAGTTCCCCAGCGGTGCAGGGTATGCCGCACTTC	CASSSPAVQGMPHF
many	TRBV10-3	TRBJ1-6	-	TGTGCCATCACCGACAGGTATAATTCACCCCTCCACTTT	CAITDRYNSPLHF
-	TRBV4-1	TRBJ2-5	-	TGCGCCAGCAGCCAAGACTCGGCTAGCGACCAAGAGACCCAGTACTTC	CASSQDSASDQETQYF
few	TRBV20-1	TRBJ1-6	-	TGCAGTGCTACGGGACCGAATTCACCCCTCCACTTT	CSATGPNSPLHF
many	TRBV20-1	TRBJ2-7	-	TGCAGTGCCGTCCAGGGGGGAGGAGAGCAGTACTTC	CSAVQGGGEQYF
many	TRBV5-1	TRBJ1-5	-	TGCGCCAGCAGCTTGACAGGGTCTCGCAATCAGCCCCAGCATTTT	CASSLTGSRNQPQHF
-	TRBV18	TRBJ1-2	-	TGTGCCAACTCGACGTACGGAATTGGCTACACCTTC	CANSTYGIGYTF
many	TRBV12-3/TRBV12-4	TRBJ2-5	-	TGTGCCAGCAGCTCGACCCGGGAGACCCAGTACTTC	CASSSTRETQYF
many	TRBV18	TRBJ2-3	TRBD1	TGTGCCAGCGCCACAGGGGACGGCACAGATACGCAGTATTTT	CASATGDGTDTQYF
many	TRBV7-8	TRBJ1-2	-	TGTGCCAGCAGCTCTCCGGCAGGGGCAGGTCCTCTCTATGGCTACACCTTC	CASSSPAGAGPLYGYTF
few	TRBV14	TRBJ2-7	-	TGTGCCAGCAGCCAAGTATGGACTCCTTACGAGCAGTACTTC	CASSQVWTPYEQYF
many	TRBV20-1	TRBJ2-5	-	TGCAGTGCCGGGACACAAGAGACCCAGTACTTC	CSAGTQETQYF
many	TRBV20-1	TRBJ1-2	TRBD1	TGCAGTGCTGGGGACAGGGTGGGTGGCTACACCTTC	CSAGDRVGGYTF
many	TRBV20-1	TRBJ2-1	-	TGCAGTGCTACTAACAGGTGGGAAGAGGAGAAGATTCCCTACAATGAGCAGTTCTTC	CSATNRWEEEKIPYNEQFF
few	TRBV20-1	TRBJ1-6	-	TGCAGTGCTAGAGATGAGGAGGGTGGGAATTCACCCCTCCACTTT	CSARDEEGGNSPLHF
many	TRBV11-3	TRBJ2-3	TRBD2	TGTGCCAGCAGCTTGGGAATCGGGGGGACGGCAGATACGCAGTATTTT	CASSLGIGGTADTQYF